This TCR beta chain came from a study of cytomegalovirus exposure and HLA in healthy donors. Study context: T cells numbering about 179 million yielded approximately 100 million unique TCR beta sequences in an earlier analysis.

This CDR3 has 15 amino acids. From germline, CDR1 is SGHTA and CDR2 FQGTGA. The V end was cut by 6 bases, the J end by 3 bases, with 16 bases between. Concerning this clone itself: The target antigen is unknown.

General study findings and limits: It emerged from a later analysis that several of the most significant clusters appeared to be linked to common viral pathogens.

This PCR relied on a set of 60 Vbeta primers and 13 Jbeta primers. Sequencing was performed with immunoSEQ multiplex PCR; in TCRdb, only in-frame clones are kept and a portion is missing. The sample comprises 120,000 to 150,000 clones, 80% of which are singletons, and approximately 1.3% rests with the top ten. This chain joins TRBV7-3 and TRBJ2-3; perhaps TRBD1 as D (8 bases). Sequences were obtained from PBMCs. This clonotype was obtained from a male donor in good health and CMV-seropositive. The CDR3 reads CASRRTGGGTDTQYF. The CDR3, as DNA: TGTGCCAGCAGACGCACAGGGGGGGGGACAGATACGCAGTATTTT.